Detailed here is one TCR beta chain. Germline V gene data show CDR1 as SGHRS and CDR2 as YFSETQ. The CDR3 extends over 16 amino acids. Trimming shortened V by 4 bases and J by 1 base, and 14 bases separated the two germline ends. Those enrolled, adults aged roughly 18 to 95 years, came from about two dozen US areas. Cohort allocation depended upon clinical history that participants reported. The sample originates from a study of blood T cell repertoires in COVID-19. Study overall: Samples representing acute and convalescent COVID-19 were sourced from the United States, Italy and Spain.

Authors' methods: Amplification from reference gene primers served as the basis for estimated nucleated cell counts. Some clones are missing from TCRdb's copy, which holds only in-frame ones; the method was immunoSEQ multiplex PCR. The V and J calls and clone size are taken from that table; D and trimming were inferred from the DNA. Of approximately 280,000 clones listed, roughly 89% were seen once; the top ten hold about 1.7%. The V gene is TRBV5-1, the J gene TRBJ2-2; possibly TRBD1 for D (5 bases). Material: PBMCs or T cells enriched from blood (not recorded which). This TCR derives from a woman younger than 30 with acute COVID-19. CDR3 nucleotide sequence: TGCGCCAGCAGCCTTCGACAGACGAAGAACACCGGGGAGCTGTTTTTT. It codes for CASSLRQTKNTGELFF.